Below, one T cell receptor (beta chain) is given with its context. The sample belongs to a study of blood T cell repertoires in COVID-19. Trimming removed 0 bases from V and 6 bases from J; junction bases left unmatched: 4. The length of the CDR3 is 15 residues. Germline V gene lookup returns CDR1 SGDLS and CDR2 YYNGEE. Original processing methods: Estimates of nucleated cell counts were drawn from the amplification of reference gene primers. Using immunoSEQ multiplex PCR, the repertoire was profiled, and TCRdb retains in-frame clones only, with some absent. The D gene and trimming were derived from the DNA, and the V and J assignments and clone size from that table. This sample has approximately 150,000 clones, with 82% found just once.

Material for sequencing was PBMCs or T cells enriched from blood (not recorded which). This rearrangement joins TRBV9 to TRBJ2-7; 12 positions agree with TRBD1. This TCR was sampled from a man in his sixties who had recovered from COVID-19. CDR3 in DNA: TGTGCCAGCAGCGTAGGGGACAGGGGGCCTCGCGAGCAGTACTTC. Protein sequence: CASSVGDRGPREQYF.